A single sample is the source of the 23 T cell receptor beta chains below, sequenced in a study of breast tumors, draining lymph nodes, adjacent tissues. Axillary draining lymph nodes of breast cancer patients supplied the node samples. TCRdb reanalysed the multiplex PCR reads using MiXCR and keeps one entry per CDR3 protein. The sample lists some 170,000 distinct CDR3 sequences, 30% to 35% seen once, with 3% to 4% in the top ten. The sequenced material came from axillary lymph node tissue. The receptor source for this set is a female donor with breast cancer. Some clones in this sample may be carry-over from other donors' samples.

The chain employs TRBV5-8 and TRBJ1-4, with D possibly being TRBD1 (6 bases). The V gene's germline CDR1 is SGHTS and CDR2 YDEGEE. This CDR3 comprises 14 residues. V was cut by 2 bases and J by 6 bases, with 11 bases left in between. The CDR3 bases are TGTGCCAGCAGCTTAGGACAGTATCATGAAAAACTGTTTTTT. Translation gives CASSLGQYHEKLFF. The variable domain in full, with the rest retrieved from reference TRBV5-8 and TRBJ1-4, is EAGVTQSPTHLIKTRGQQATLRCSPISGHTSVYWYQQALGLGLQFLLWYDEGEERNRGNFPPRFSGRQFPNYSSELNVNALELEDSALYLCASSLGQYHEKLFFGSGTQLSVL.

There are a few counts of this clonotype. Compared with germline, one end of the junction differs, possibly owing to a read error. CDR3 nucleotide sequence: TGCGCCAGCAGCTTGGACAGATACGAGCACTACTTC. Its translation: CASSLDRYEHYF. The V and J genes are TRBV5-1 and TRBJ2-7; D gene unclear. The CDR3 is 12 amino acids. Germline loops: CDR1 SGHRS, CDR2 YFSETQ.

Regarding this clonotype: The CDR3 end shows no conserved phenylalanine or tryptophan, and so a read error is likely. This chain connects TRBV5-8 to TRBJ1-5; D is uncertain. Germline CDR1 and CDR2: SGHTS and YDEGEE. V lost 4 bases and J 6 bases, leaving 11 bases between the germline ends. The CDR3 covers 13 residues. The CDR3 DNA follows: TGTGCCAGCAGCCCAGATTTCACTCAGCCCCAGCATTGT. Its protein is CASSPDFTQPQHC.

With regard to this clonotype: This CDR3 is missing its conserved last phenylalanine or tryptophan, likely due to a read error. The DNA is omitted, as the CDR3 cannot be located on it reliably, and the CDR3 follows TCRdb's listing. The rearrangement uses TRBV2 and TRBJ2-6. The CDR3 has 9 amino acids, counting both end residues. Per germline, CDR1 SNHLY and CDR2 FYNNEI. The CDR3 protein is CASRFSGTS.

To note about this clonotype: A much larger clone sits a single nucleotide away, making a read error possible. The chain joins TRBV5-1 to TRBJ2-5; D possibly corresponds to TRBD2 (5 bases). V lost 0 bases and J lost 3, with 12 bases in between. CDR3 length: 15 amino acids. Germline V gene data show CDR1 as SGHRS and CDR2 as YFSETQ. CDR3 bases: TGCGCCAGCAGCTTGGGGGGAGCCACGAAAGAGACCCAGTACTTC. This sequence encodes CASSLGGATKETQYF.

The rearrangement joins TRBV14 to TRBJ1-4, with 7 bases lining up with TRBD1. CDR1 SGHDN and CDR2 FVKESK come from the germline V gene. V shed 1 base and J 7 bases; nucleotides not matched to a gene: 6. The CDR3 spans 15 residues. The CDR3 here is CASSQVTGTVEKLFF. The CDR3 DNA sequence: TGTGCCAGCAGCCAAGTGACCGGGACAGTTGAAAAACTGTTTTTT.

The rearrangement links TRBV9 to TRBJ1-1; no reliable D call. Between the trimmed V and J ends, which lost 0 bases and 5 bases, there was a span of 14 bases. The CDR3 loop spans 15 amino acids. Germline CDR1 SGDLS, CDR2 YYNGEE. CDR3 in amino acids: CASSVVVGLGTEAFF. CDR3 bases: TGTGCCAGCAGCGTAGTAGTGGGGTTGGGGACTGAAGCTTTCTTT.

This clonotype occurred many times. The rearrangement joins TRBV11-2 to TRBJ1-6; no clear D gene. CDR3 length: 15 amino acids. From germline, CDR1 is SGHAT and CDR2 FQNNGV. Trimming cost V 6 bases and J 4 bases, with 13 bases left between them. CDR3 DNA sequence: TGTGCCAGCAGTCACGGACTGATGTATAATTCACCCCTCCACTTT. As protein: CASSHGLMYNSPLHF.

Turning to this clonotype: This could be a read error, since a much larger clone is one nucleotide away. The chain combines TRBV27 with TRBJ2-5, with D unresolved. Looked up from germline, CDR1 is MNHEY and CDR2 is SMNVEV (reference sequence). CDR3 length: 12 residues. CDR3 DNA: TGTGCCAGCAGTCCCCTCCAAGAGACCCAGCACTTC. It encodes CASSPLQETQHF.

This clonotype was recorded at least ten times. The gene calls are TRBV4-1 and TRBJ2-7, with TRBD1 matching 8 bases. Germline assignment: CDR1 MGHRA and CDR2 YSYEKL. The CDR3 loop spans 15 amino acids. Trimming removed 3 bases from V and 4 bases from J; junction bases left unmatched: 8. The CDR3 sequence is CASSHPGQALYEQYF. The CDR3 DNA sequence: TGCGCCAGCAGCCACCCGGGACAGGCCCTTTACGAGCAGTACTTC.

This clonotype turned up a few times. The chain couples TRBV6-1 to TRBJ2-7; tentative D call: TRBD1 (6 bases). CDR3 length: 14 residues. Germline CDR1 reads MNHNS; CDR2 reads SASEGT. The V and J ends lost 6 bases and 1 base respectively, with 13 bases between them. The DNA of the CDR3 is TGTGCCAGCAGGCCCCGGGACACTTCCTACGAGCAGTACTTC. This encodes CASRPRDTSYEQYF.

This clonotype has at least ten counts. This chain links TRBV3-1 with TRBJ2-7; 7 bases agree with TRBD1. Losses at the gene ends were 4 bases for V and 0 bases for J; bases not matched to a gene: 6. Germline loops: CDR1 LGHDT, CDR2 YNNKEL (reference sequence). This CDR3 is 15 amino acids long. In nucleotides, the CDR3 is TGTGCCAGCAGCCCCGGACAGGAAAGCTCCTACGAGCAGTACTTC. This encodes CASSPGQESSYEQYF.

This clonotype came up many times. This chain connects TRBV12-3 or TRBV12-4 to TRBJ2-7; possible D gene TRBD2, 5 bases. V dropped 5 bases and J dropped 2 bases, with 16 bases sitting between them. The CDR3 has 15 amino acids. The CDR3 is CASSPAGKPPYEQYF. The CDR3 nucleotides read TGTGCCAGCAGTCCCGCCGGGAAACCCCCCTACGAGCAGTACTTC.

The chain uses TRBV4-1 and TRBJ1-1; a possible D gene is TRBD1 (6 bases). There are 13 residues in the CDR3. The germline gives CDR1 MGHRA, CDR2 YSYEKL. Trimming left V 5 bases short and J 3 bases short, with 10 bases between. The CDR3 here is CASSDGGHTEAFF. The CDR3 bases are TGCGCCAGCAGCGACGGGGGGCACACTGAAGCTTTCTTT.

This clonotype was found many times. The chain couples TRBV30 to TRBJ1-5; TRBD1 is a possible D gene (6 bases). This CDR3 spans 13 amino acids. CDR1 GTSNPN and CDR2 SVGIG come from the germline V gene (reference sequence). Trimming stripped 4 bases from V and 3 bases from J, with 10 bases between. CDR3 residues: CAWTGQNNQPQHF. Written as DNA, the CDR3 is TGTGCCTGGACAGGACAGAACAATCAGCCCCAGCATTTT.

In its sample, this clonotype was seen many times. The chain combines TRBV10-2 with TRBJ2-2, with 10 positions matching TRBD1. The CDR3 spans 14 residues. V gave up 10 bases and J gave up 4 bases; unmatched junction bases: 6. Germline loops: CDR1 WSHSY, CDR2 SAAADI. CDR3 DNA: TGCGCCACCAGCGGACAGGGGGGCACCGGGGAGCTGTTTTTT. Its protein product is CATSGQGGTGELFF.

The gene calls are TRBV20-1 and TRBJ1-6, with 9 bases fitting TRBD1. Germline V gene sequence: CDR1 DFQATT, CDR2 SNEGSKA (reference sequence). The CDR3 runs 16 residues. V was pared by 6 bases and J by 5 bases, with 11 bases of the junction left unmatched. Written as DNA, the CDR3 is TGCAGTGCCCTAGCCCGGGACAGGGAGAATAATTCACCCCTCCACTTT. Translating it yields CSALARDRENNSPLHF.

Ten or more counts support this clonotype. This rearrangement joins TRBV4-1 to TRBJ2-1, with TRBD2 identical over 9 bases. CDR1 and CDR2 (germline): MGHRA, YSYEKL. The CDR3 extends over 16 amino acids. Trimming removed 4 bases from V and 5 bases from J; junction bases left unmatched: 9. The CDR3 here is CASSPRGAGGHNEQFF. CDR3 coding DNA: TGCGCCAGCAGCCCCCGTGGGGCGGGGGGGCACAATGAGCAGTTCTTC.

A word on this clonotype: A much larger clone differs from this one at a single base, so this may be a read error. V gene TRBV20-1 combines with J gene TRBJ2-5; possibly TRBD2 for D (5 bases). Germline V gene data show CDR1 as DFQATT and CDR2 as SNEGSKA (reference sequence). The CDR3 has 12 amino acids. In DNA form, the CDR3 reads TGCAGTGCTAGTGGCGGCTGGGAGACCCCGTACTTC. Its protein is CSASGGWETPYF.

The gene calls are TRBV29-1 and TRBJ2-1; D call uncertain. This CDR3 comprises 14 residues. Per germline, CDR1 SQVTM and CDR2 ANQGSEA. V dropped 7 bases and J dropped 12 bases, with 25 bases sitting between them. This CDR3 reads CSARSEPRPDWQFF. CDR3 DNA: TGCAGCGCCCGTAGTGAACCACGGCCAGATTGGCAGTTCTTC.

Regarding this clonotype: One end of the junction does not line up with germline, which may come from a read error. CDR3 sequence (DNA): TGCAGCGTTGCCCCCCTATCCCTAGCCAAAAGCATTCAGTACTTC. Its translation is CSVAPLSLAKSIQYF. The rearrangement links TRBV29-1 to TRBJ2-4; possibly TRBD2 for D (5 bases). The CDR3 contains 15 residues. Germline CDR1 reads SQVTM; CDR2 reads ANQGSEA.

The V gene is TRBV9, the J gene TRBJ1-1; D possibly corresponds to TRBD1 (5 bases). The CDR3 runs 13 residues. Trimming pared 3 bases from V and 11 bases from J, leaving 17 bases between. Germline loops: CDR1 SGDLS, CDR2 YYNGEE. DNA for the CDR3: TGTGCCAGCAGCGGGACACGCTCCCCGTACGCTTTCTTT. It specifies CASSGTRSPYAFF.

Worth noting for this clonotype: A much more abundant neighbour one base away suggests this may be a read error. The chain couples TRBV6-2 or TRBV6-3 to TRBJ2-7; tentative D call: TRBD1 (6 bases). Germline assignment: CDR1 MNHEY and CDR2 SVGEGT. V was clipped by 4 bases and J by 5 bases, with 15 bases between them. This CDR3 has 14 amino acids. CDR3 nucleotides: TGTGCCAGCAGTTGGGGGCTTACTACCCACGAGCAGTACTTC. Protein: CASSWGLTTHEQYF.